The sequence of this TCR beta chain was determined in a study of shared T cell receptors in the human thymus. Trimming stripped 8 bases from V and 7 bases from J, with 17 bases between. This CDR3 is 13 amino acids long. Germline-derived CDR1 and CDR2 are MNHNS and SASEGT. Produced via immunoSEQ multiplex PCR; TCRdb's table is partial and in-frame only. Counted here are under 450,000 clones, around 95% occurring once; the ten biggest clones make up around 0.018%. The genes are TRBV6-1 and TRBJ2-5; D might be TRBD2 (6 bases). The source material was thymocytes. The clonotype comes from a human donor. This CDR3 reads CASHRSGSGTQYF. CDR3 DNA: TGTGCCAGCCATCGGAGCGGGTCGGGGACCCAGTACTTC.